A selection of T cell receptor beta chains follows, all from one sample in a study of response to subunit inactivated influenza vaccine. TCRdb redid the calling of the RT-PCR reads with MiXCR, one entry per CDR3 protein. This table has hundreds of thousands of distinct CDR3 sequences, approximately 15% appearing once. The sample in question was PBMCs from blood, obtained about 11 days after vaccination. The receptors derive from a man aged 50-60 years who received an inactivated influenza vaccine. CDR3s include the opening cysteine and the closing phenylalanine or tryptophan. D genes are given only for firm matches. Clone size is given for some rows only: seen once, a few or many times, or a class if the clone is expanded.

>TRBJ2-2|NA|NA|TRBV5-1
CASSFANPASTGELFF
TGCGCCAGCAGTTTCGCGAACCCAGCGAGCACCGGGGAGCTGTTTTTT
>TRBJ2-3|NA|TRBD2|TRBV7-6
CASSLEGGGGSTDTQYF
TGTGCCAGCAGCTTAGAAGGCGGCGGGGGTTCCACAGATACGCAGTATTTT
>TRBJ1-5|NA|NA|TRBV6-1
CASKTGINSNQPQHF
TGTGCCAGCAAGACAGGAATTAATAGCAATCAGCCCCAGCATTTT
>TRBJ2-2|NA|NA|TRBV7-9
CASSSQGRRTGELFF
TGTGCCAGCAGCTCACAGGGCCGGCGCACCGGGGAGCTGTTTTTT
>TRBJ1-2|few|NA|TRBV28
CASSLQLVGYTF
TGTGCCAGCAGTTTACAGTTGGTTGGCTACACCTTC
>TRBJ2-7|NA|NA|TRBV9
CASSPRTDFYEQYF
TGTGCCAGCAGCCCAAGGACAGATTTCTACGAGCAGTACTTC
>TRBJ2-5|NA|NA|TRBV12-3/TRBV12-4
CASSSMKETQYF
TGTGCCAGCAGTTCTATGAAAGAGACCCAGTACTTC
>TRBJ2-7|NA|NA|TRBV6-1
CASRRGGASYEQYF
TGTGCCAGCAGGAGGGGGGGGGCCTCCTACGAGCAGTACTTC
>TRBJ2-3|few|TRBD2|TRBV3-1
CASSLEGLAGTSDTQYF
TGTGCCAGCAGCCTCGAGGGGTTAGCGGGGACATCAGATACGCAGTATTTT
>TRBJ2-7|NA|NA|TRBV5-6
CASSFFTDTLLSFSYEQYF
TGTGCCAGCAGCTTCTTTACAGATACCCTGTTGAGCTTCTCCTACGAGCAGTACTTC
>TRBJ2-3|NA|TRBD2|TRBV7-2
CASSSVLAGGTDTQYF
TGTGCCAGCAGCTCGGTACTAGCGGGGGGGACAGATACGCAGTATTTT
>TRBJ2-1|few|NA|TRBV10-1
CASSEFTGRNEQFF
TGCGCCAGCAGTGAGTTCACAGGGCGTAATGAGCAGTTCTTC
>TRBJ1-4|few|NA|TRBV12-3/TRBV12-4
CASSKEATNEKLFF
TGTGCCAGCAGTAAAGAGGCAACTAATGAAAAACTGTTTTTT
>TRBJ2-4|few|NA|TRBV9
CASSVDPGEAKNIQYF
TGTGCCAGCAGCGTAGATCCAGGGGAAGCCAAAAACATTCAGTACTTC
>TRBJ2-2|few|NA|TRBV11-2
CASSGSLGTGELFF
TGTGCCAGCAGCGGGAGTCTGGGGACCGGGGAGCTGTTTTTT
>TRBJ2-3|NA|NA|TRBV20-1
CSATAGGPTDTQYF
TGCAGTGCCACCGCCGGAGGGCCTACAGATACGCAGTATTTT
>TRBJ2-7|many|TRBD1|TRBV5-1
CASSSHGQGGEQYF
TGCGCCAGCAGCTCGCACGGACAGGGAGGCGAGCAGTACTTC
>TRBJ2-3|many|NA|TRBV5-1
CASRQTPSARTDTQYF
TGCGCCAGCAGGCAGACTCCTAGCGCGCGCACAGATACGCAGTATTTT
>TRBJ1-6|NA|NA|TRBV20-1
CSARVISRSNSPLHF
TGCAGTGCTAGAGTGATCAGCCGGAGTAATTCACCCCTCCACTTT
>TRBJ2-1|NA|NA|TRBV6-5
CASSYSTFNEQFF
TGTGCCAGCAGTTACTCGACATTCAATGAGCAGTTCTTC
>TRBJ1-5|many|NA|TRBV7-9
CASSSPNQPQHF
TGTGCCAGCAGCTCCCCAAATCAGCCCCAGCATTTT
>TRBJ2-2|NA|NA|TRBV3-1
CASSQGLGDGLFF
TGTGCCAGCAGCCAAGGGCTCGGGGATGGGCTGTTTTTT
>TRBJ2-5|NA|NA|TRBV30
CAWSEGIETQYF
TGTGCCTGGAGCGAGGGTATAGAGACCCAGTACTTC
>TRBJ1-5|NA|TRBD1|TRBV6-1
CASSDGQGSQPQHF
TGTGCCAGCAGTGACGGACAGGGGAGTCAGCCCCAGCATTTT
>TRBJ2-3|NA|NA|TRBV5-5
CASSFEQITDTQYF
TGTGCCAGCAGCTTCGAGCAGATCACAGATACGCAGTATTTT
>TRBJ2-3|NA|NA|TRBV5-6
CASSLYTYTDTQYF
TGTGCCAGCAGCTTATATACGTACACAGATACGCAGTATTTT
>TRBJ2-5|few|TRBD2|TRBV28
CASGTSGLQETQYF
TGTGCCAGCGGGACTAGCGGGCTCCAAGAGACCCAGTACTTC
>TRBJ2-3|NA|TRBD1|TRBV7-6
CASSTYRGRLDTQYF
TGTGCCAGCAGCACCTACAGGGGGCGCTTGGATACGCAGTATTTT
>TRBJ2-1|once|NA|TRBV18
CASSLDWEQFF
TGTGCCAGCTCACTAGACTGGGAGCAGTTCTTC
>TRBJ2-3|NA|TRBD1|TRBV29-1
CSVGGQGGPDTQYF
TGCAGCGTTGGAGGACAGGGGGGTCCAGATACGCAGTATTTT
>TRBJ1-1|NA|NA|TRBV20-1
CSASSANTEAFF
TGCAGTGCTAGTTCCGCGAACACTGAAGCTTTCTTT
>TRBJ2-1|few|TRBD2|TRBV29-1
CSVDSTSGSRDEQFF
TGCAGCGTTGACTCGACTAGCGGGAGTCGCGATGAGCAGTTCTTC
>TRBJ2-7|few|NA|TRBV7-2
CASSYQGGANLAYEQYF
TGTGCCAGCAGCTACCAGGGGGGGGCGAATTTGGCCTACGAGCAGTACTTC
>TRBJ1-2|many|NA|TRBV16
CASSQNNYGYTF
TGTGCCAGCAGCCAAAATAACTATGGCTACACCTTC
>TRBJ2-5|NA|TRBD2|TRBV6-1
CAGQETSGAQETQYF
TGTGCCGGCCAAGAGACTAGCGGGGCCCAAGAGACCCAGTACTTC
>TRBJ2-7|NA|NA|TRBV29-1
CSVEDGQREQYF
TGCAGCGTTGAAGATGGACAGCGCGAGCAGTACTTC
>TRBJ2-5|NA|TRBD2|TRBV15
CATSREPSGTETQYF
TGTGCCACCAGCAGAGAACCCAGCGGGACGGAGACCCAGTACTTC
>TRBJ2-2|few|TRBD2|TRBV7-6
CASREIAGLNTGELFF
TGTGCCAGCAGAGAGATAGCGGGGCTGAACACCGGGGAGCTGTTTTTT
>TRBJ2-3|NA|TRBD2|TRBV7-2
CASSPTSGSGGTQYF
TGTGCCAGCAGCCCGACTAGCGGGAGTGGAGGTACGCAGTATTTT
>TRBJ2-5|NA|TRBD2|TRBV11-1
CASNAQVGASGGRAETQYF
TGTGCCAGCAACGCCCAAGTTGGAGCTAGCGGGGGGCGAGCAGAGACCCAGTACTTC
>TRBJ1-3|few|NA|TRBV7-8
CASSLGGRPSGNTIYF
TGTGCCAGCAGCTTAGGTGGCAGACCCTCTGGAAACACCATATATTTT
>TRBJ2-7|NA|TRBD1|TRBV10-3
CAISRGQDEQYF
TGTGCCATCAGCCGCGGACAGGACGAGCAGTACTTC
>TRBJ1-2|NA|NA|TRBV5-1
CASKTGSNYGYTF
TGCGCCAGCAAAACCGGATCTAACTATGGCTACACCTTC
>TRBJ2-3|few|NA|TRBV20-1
CSASGTPLLTQYF
TGCAGTGCTTCCGGGACTCCCCTCTTAACGCAGTATTTT
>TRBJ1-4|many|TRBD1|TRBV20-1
CSAIAGTGVEKLFF
TGCAGTGCCATCGCCGGGACAGGGGTTGAAAAACTGTTTTTT
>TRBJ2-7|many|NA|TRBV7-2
CASSLGSGAVEQYF
TGTGCCAGCAGCTTAGGTTCTGGAGCCGTCGAGCAGTACTTC